This passage covers 14 T cell receptor beta chains from one sample sequenced in a study of T cells after yellow fever vaccination. Via MiXCR, TCRdb re-called the 5' RACE reads, giving one row per CDR3 protein. The sample includes 300,000 to 400,000 distinct CDR3 sequences, roughly 8% seen only once; the top ten take roughly 15%. Source: PBMCs, taken roughly 47 days after the first yellow fever vaccination. Receptors originate from a man between 18 and 29 years old who received the YFV17D yellow fever vaccine.

This clonotype has at least ten counts. J is TRBJ2-3 and V is TRBV5-1, with a tentative D call TRBD2 (6 bases). CDR1 is SGHRS and CDR2 is YFSETQ in the germline V gene. This CDR3 spans 17 amino acids. V was shortened by 2 bases and J by 6 bases, with 22 bases between the two germline ends. CDR3 nucleotide sequence: TGCGCCAGCAGCTTCGGGATGGGTGCGGGGACGGTGGATACGCAGTATTTT. This encodes CASSFGMGAGTVDTQYF.

This clonotype was observed a handful of times. The J gene is TRBJ1-1, the V gene TRBV12-5, with no clear D. Germline V CDR1 and CDR2: LGHNT, FRNRAP. The CDR3 runs 13 residues. V was clipped by 1 base and J by 1 base, with 4 bases between them. The DNA for the CDR3 is TGTGCTAGTGGTTTGGGTCGGAACACTGAAGCTTTCTTT. Translating gives CASGLGRNTEAFF.

This clonotype appeared a few times. This chain joins TRBV25-1 and TRBJ2-6; D remains unclear. Germline CDR1 reads MGHDK; CDR2 reads SYGVNS. The ends were cut back, 8 bases at V and 0 bases at J, with 11 bases in the middle. The CDR3 is 15 residues long. The CDR3 nucleotides are TGTGCCAGCCAATTTTTGGGCTCTGGGGCCAACGTCCTGACTTTC. Its protein product is CASQFLGSGANVLTF. Full variable domain (missing parts from reference TRBV25-1 and TRBJ2-6): EADIYQTPRYLVIGTGKKITLECSQTMGHDKMYWYQQDPGMELHLIHYSYGVNSTEKGDLSSESTVSRIRTEHFPLTLESARPSHTSQYLCASQFLGSGANVLTFGAGSRLTVL.

In its sample, this clonotype was seen many times. The chain links TRBV9 to TRBJ2-2; the match to TRBD2 covers 10 bases. The CDR3 runs to 15 residues. V was clipped by 0 bases and J by 6 bases; unmatched bases: 2. Germline lookup yields CDR1 SGDLS and CDR2 YYNGEE. CDR3 DNA sequence: TGTGCCAGCAGCGTAGATGGACTAGCGGCCGGGGAGCTGTTTTTT. Translating it yields CASSVDGLAAGELFF.

The gene calls are TRBV3-1 and TRBJ2-7; D possibly corresponds to TRBD1 (5 bases). CDR1 LGHDT and CDR2 YNNKEL come from the germline V gene (reference sequence). The V and J ends lost 0 bases and 0 bases respectively, with 9 bases between them. CDR3 length equals 15 residues. CDR3 sequence: CASSQEPDTSYEQYF. Here the CDR3 DNA reads TGTGCCAGCAGCCAAGAACCGGACACCTCCTACGAGCAGTACTTC.

J is TRBJ2-2 and V is TRBV28; 9 nucleotides agree with TRBD1. CDR3 length: 14 residues. Germline V gene lookup returns CDR1 MDHEN and CDR2 SYDVKM. V lost 8 bases to trimming and J lost 4 bases; unmatched junction nucleotides: 5. CDR3 protein: CASGTGRSTGELFF. The CDR3 DNA sequence: TGTGCCAGCGGGACAGGGCGATCCACCGGGGAGCTGTTTTTT.

The V and J genes are TRBV2 and TRBJ1-5; D gene uncertain. In germline, CDR1 is SNHLY, CDR2 FYNNEI. The V gene lost 4 bases and the J gene lost 5 bases, with 12 bases spanning the gap. The CDR3 covers 14 residues. This chain's CDR3 is CASSGAGQYQPQHF. In DNA form, the CDR3 reads TGTGCCAGCAGTGGCGCGGGCCAGTATCAGCCCCAGCATTTT. Full variable domain (missing parts from reference TRBV2 and TRBJ1-5): EPEVTQTPSHQVTQMGQEVILRCVPISNHLYFYWYRQILGQKVEFLVSFYNNEISEKSEIFDDQFSVERPDGSNFTLKIRSTKLEDSAMYFCASSGAGQYQPQHFGDGTRLSIL.

This clonotype was detected only a few times. This sequence joins TRBV20-1 and TRBJ1-2, with 7 bases matching TRBD1. The ends lost 5 bases at V and 8 bases at J; junction bases unmatched: 8. The CDR3 contains 12 residues. The germline V gene has CDR1 DFQATT and CDR2 SNEGSKA (reference sequence). In DNA, the CDR3 is TGCAGTGCTTCGAACGACAGGGACGGCTACACCTTC. This sequence encodes CSASNDRDGYTF.

This clonotype was seen a few times. The chain has TRBV27 and TRBJ2-7, with 7 nucleotides matching TRBD1. J lost 3 bases, V lost 5 bases, and 4 bases had no gene match. The length of the CDR3 is 13 residues. Germline CDR1 and CDR2: MNHEY and SMNVEV (reference sequence). The CDR3, as DNA: TGTGCCAGCAGTCTCGGGACAGTCTACGAGCAGTACTTC. Translated, it gives CASSLGTVYEQYF.

V usage is TRBV27 and J usage is TRBJ2-7; 9 nucleotides match TRBD2. V shed 4 bases and J 4 bases; nucleotides not matched to a gene: 8. Germline loops: CDR1 MNHEY, CDR2 SMNVEV (reference sequence). The CDR3 loop spans 15 amino acids. This CDR3 is CASSSPASGDYEQYF. Here the CDR3 DNA reads TGTGCCAGCAGTTCCCCGGCTAGCGGGGATTACGAGCAGTACTTC.

The genes are TRBV12-3 or TRBV12-4 and TRBJ1-2; D remains ambiguous. This CDR3 spans 15 amino acids. Trimming cost V 6 bases and J 2 bases, with 16 bases left between them. The CDR3 DNA reads as TGTGCCAGCAGCCCCTCAGAGGCGGGGAACTATGGCTACACCTTC. Its translation: CASSPSEAGNYGYTF.

This clonotype was seen only a few times. The genes are TRBV5-4 and TRBJ2-1; D is perhaps TRBD1 or TRBD2 (6 bases each). Between the trimmed V and J ends, which lost 2 bases and 2 bases, there was a span of 11 bases. Germline loops: CDR1 SGHNT, CDR2 YYREEE (reference sequence). The CDR3 consists of 15 residues. This CDR3 reads CASSFPGAPYNEQFF. The CDR3 DNA reads as TGTGCCAGCAGCTTTCCGGGGGCCCCCTACAATGAGCAGTTCTTC.

J is TRBJ1-1 and V is TRBV20-1; the D is unclear. V was clipped by 1 base and J by 8 bases, with 17 bases between them. The CDR3 is 14 amino acids. Per germline, CDR1 DFQATT and CDR2 SNEGSKA (reference sequence). Here the CDR3 DNA reads TGCAGTGCTAGAGGGACCACAGCGGACCCCGAAGCTTTCTTT. This gives the protein CSARGTTADPEAFF.

The CDR3 DNA reads as TGTGCCACCAAAGGGACGTACTTGATGACCCAGTACTTC. Amino acid sequence: CATKGTYLMTQYF. The V call is TRBV18, the J call TRBJ2-5, with D perhaps given as TRBD1 or TRBD2 (5 bases each). This CDR3 contains 13 residues. Trimming removed 10 bases from V and 7 bases from J, with 19 bases in between. Germline CDR1 KGHSH, CDR2 LQKENI.